Only a few counts were recorded for the clone carrying this TCR beta chain. V lost 5 bases and J lost 7; bases outside the gene matches: 9. From germline, CDR1 is MNHEY and CDR2 SVGEGT. This CDR3 is 15 amino acids long. TCRdb fed the RT-PCR reads into MiXCR, producing one record per CDR3 protein. The data contain hundreds of thousands of distinct CDR3 sequences, more than 13% of them singletons. The TCR was taken from a female donor in good health, serving as a healthy control. Material for sequencing was memory CD4+ T cells from blood. The chain is built from TRBV6-2 or TRBV6-3 and TRBJ1-5; 9 bases are shared with TRBD1. In nucleotides, the CDR3 is TGTGCCAGCAGTCCTGGTCGGGACAGGGAGCAGCCCCAGCATTTT. It codes for CASSPGRDREQPQHF.